Listed below are T cell receptor beta chains from one sample, sequenced in a study of blood T cell repertoires in COVID-19. The repertoire was sequenced with immunoSEQ multiplex PCR; TCRdb's copy has only in-frame clones and lacks some. This table has roughly 230,000 clones, approximately 83% appearing once. The sequenced material came from PBMCs or T cells enriched from blood (not recorded which). The receptors were sampled from a woman between 55 and 75 years old who had recovered from COVID-19. CDR3s include the opening cysteine and the closing phenylalanine or tryptophan. Each record gives: J gene, D gene, V gene, CDR3 DNA, CDR3 protein. A D gene is named only where the DNA matches it firmly.

TRBJ1-6 . TRBV6-2/TRBV6-3 TGTGCCAGCAGTTATCAGGGCCAGGCACTCCACTTT CASSYQGQALHF
TRBJ2-1 . TRBV7-9 TGTGCCACGCCGGCGGGACCGGGAGTCAATGAGCAGTTCTTC CATPAGPGVNEQFF
TRBJ1-6 TRBD1 TRBV9 TGTGCCAGCAGCGTGGCACAGGGGAGAGCTTCACCCCTCCACTTT CASSVAQGRASPLHF
TRBJ1-6 TRBD1 TRBV5-1 TGCGCCAGCAGCTTGGCCGAGGGGGCAGGCTTCTATAATTCACCCCTCCACTTT CASSLAEGAGFYNSPLHF
TRBJ1-5 . TRBV19 TGTGCCAGTAGAACAGGGCTGGATCAGCCCCAGCATTTT CASRTGLDQPQHF
TRBJ2-7 . TRBV4-3 TGCGCCAGCAGCCAAGATTACGCGAGGGACACCTACGAGCAGTACTTC CASSQDYARDTYEQYF
TRBJ2-1 . TRBV7-3 TGTGCCAGCAGCTTAACTAGCGACTCCTACAATGAGCAGTTCTTC CASSLTSDSYNEQFF
TRBJ1-2 . TRBV19 TGTGCCAGTAGCCAAGCGGACAGCGCTAACTATGGCTACACCTTC CASSQADSANYGYTF
TRBJ2-6 . TRBV21-1 TGTGCCAGCACCCCGTTTGTCCCTGGGGCCAACGTCCTGACTTTC CASTPFVPGANVLTF
TRBJ1-6 TRBD1 TRBV19 TGTGCCAGTACCGACAGGGGATCCTATAATTCACCCCTCCACTTT CASTDRGSYNSPLHF
TRBJ2-5 . TRBV10-3 TGTGCCATCAGTGAGGCGGGGATCCAAGAGACCCAGTACTTC CAISEAGIQETQYF
TRBJ2-1 TRBD2 TRBV2 TGTGCCAGCAGTGAAGAGTCAGGGCTAGCGGAAAATGAGCAGTTCTTC CASSEESGLAENEQFF
TRBJ1-6 TRBD1 TRBV10-2 TGCGCCAGCAGCGGACAGGGTGTCAGCTCACCCCTCCACTTT CASSGQGVSSPLHF
TRBJ1-2 . TRBV4-2 TGTGCCAGCAGCCAAGCCGGAGCCCCAGATGGCTACACCTTC CASSQAGAPDGYTF
TRBJ2-2 TRBD2 TRBV12-5 TGTGCTAGTGGTTACCCCCTTGCGGGAGCTACCGGGGAGCTGTTTTTT CASGYPLAGATGELFF
TRBJ2-5 . TRBV7-2 TGTGCCAGCAGCTTCGGGAGAGGGGAGACCCAGTACTTC CASSFGRGETQYF
TRBJ2-1 . TRBV12-3/TRBV12-4 TGTGCCAGCAGTTTACTGTTTGCGGATGAGCAGTTCTTC CASSLLFADEQFF
TRBJ1-5 . TRBV2 TGTGCCAGCAAAGTGGGGGAGGGTCAGCCCCAGCATTTT CASKVGEGQPQHF